Included here is one TCR beta chain sequence, with context. Investigators excluded patients with uncontrolled infection, other autoimmune disease, pregnancy or lactation. RNA transcripts yielded amplified TCR beta CDR3 regions. Carried out on the TCR CDR3, a first-round RT-PCR used the HTBI primer set. TCRdb fed the multiplex PCR reads into MiXCR, producing one record per CDR3 protein. The repertoire consists of 300,000 to 450,000 distinct CDR3 sequences, with less than 15% occurring once and the leading ten covering about a fifth. The CDR3 runs 15 residues. Unmatched junction bases numbered 3, after V lost 1 base and J lost 2 bases. The germline V gene has CDR1 SGHRS and CDR2 YFSETQ. This record comes from a study of T cells in Graves' hyperthyroidism and ophthalmopathy.

What was sequenced was blood. The sequence came from a man aged 30 to 45 with Graves' hyperthyroidism that later progressed to Graves' ophthalmopathy. This rearrangement joins TRBV5-1 to TRBJ2-3; TRBD2 matches 8 bases. The CDR3 region has the DNA TGCGCCAGCAGCTTGTCTAGCGGGCCCACAGATACGCAGTATTTT. It is translated as CASSLSSGPTDTQYF.